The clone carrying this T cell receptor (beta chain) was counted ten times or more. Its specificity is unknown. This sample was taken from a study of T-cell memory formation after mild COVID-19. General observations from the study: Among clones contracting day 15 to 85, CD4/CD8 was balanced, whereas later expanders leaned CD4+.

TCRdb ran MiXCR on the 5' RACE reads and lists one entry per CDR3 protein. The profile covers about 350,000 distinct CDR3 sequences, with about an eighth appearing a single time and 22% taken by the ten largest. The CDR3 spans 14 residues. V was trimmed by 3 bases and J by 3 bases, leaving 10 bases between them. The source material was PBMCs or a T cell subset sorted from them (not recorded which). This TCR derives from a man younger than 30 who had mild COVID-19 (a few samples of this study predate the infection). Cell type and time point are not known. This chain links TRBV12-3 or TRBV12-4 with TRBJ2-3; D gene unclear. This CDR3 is CASSLLGNTDTQYF. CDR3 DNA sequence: TGTGCCAGCAGTTTGTTAGGGAATACAGATACGCAGTATTTT.